What follows is one T cell receptor beta chain and its context. This entry comes from a study of blood T cell repertoires in COVID-19. Study in general: Sample material is recorded as cDNA or gDNA derived from T cells, B-cell-depleted T cells, or PBMCs.

Original analysis: Estimation of nucleated cell counts relied on the amplification of reference gene primers. Data came from immunoSEQ multiplex PCR; TCRdb stores just in-frame clones and leaves some out. V, J and clone size are taken as reported in that table, and D and trimming were inferred from the DNA itself. The repertoire includes about 440,000 clones, roughly 91% of them detected once, and roughly 4% sits in the top ten. The TCR sequence derives from a woman aged 25 to 45 with acute or convalescent COVID-19. The sequenced material came from peripheral blood.

Here the CDR3 reads CASSSQNSPLHF. The DNA of the CDR3 is TGTGCCAGTAGTAGTCAAAATTCACCCCTCCACTTT. The chain carries TRBV19 and TRBJ1-6; D not resolved. The CDR3 runs to 12 residues. V was cut by 4 bases and J by 7 bases, with 5 bases left in between. Germline V gene lookup returns CDR1 LNHDA and CDR2 SQIVND (reference sequence). The full variable domain, with the rest looked up from reference TRBV19 and TRBJ1-6, is DGGITQSPKYLFRKEGQNVTLSCEQNLNHDAMYWYRQDPGQGLRLIYYSQIVNDFQKGDIAEGYSVSREKKESFPLTVTSAQKNPTAFYLCASSSQNSPLHFGNGTRLTVT.